The clone carrying this TCR beta chain was detected many times. From germline, CDR1 is MNHNY and CDR2 SVGAGI (reference sequence). The V and J ends lost 0 bases and 6 bases respectively, with 9 bases between them. The length of the CDR3 is 13 residues. The sample is drawn from a study of blood T cells in healthy people across ages. Study context: Using template switching, researchers captured about one barcoded beta molecule for each two T cells.

Alongside a J-beta primer mix, a sample-barcoded 5' primer served in a second PCR lasting about 7 to 12 cycles. One entry per CDR3 protein, called by TCRdb with MiXCR from the 5' RACE reads. The repertoire includes 750,000 to 950,000 distinct CDR3 sequences, 25% to 35% of them detected once, and 9.5% to 13% sits in the top ten. This sample was also put to use in a study of T cells of mothers and their children.

The rearrangement links TRBV6-6 to TRBJ2-7, with a weak D call TRBD1 (5 bases). The source material was blood. The sequence was obtained from a woman aged 40-49 years in good health. CDR3 bases: TGTGCCAGCAGTTACTCGGGGCCTAGCGAGCAGTACTTC. Protein product: CASSYSGPSEQYF.